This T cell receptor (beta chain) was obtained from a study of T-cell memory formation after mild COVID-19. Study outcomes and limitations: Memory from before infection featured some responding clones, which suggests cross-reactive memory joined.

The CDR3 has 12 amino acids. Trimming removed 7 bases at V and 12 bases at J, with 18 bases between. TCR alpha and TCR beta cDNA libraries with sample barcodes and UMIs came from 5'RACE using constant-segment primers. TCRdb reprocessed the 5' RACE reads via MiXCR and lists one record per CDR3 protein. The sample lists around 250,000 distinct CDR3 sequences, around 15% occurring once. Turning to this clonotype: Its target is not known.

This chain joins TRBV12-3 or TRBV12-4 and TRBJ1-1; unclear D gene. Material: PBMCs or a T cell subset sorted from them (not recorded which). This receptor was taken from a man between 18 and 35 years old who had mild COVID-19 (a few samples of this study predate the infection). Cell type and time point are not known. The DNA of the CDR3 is TGTGCCAGCAAATACCGAGAGCAGTTAACTTTCTTT. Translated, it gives CASKYREQLTFF.